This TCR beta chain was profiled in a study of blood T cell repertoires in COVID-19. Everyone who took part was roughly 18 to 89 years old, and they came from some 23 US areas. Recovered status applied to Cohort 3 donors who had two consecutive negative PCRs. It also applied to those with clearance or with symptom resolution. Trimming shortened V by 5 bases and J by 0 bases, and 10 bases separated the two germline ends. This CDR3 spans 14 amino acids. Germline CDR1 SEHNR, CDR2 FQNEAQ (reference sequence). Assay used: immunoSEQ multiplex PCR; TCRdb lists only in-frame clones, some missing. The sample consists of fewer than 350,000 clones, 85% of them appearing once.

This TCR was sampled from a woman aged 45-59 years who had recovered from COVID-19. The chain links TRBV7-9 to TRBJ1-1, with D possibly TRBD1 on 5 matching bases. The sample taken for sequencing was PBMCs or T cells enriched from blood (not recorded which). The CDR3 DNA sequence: TGTGCCAGCAGCCCTGGGACTGTGAACACTGAAGCTTTCTTT. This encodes CASSPGTVNTEAFF. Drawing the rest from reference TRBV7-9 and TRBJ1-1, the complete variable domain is DTGVSQNPRHKITKRGQNVTFRCDPISEHNRLYWYRQTLGQGPEFLTYFQNEAQLEKSRLLSDRFSAERPKGSFSTLEIQRTEQGDSAMYLCASSPGTVNTEAFFGQGTRLTVV.